The T cell receptor beta chain described here comes from a study of monozygotic twins with inflammatory bowel disease. Whole-study findings and limits: T cell subtypes that differed could not be told apart. No detectable difference in repertoire similarity separated concordant from discordant twins, possibly as a result of limited power.

With eight separate reactions per sample, the authors made cDNA. For both chains, the TCRalpha and TCRbeta cDNA went through two nested PCRs of about 15 and 9 cycles. One entry per CDR3 protein, without DNA, is what TCRdb gives after re-calling the 5' RACE reads. The table lists some 150,000 distinct CDR3 sequences. With regard to this clonotype: Its specificity is not known.

This CDR3 spans 12 amino acids. Source material: blood. The clonotype comes from a human donor with ulcerative colitis or Crohn's disease, or a healthy co-twin of an affected twin (not recorded which). This chain links TRBV12-3 or TRBV12-4 with TRBJ2-3. The CDR3: CASSLDSNTQYF.